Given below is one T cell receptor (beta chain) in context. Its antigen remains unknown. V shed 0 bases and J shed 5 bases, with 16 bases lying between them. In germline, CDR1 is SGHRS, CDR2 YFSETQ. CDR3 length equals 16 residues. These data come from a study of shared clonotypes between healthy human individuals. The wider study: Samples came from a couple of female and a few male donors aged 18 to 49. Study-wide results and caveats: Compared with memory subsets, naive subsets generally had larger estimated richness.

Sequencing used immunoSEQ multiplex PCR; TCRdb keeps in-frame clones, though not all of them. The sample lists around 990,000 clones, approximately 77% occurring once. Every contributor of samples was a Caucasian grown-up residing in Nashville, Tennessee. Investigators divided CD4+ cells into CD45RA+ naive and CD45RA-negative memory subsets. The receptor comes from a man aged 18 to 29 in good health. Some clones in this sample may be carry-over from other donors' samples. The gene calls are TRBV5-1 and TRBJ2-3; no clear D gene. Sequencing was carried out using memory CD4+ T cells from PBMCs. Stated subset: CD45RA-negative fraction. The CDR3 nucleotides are TGCGCCAGCAGCTTGGTCGGGCTAAATACCCGAGATACGCAGTATTTT. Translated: CASSLVGLNTRDTQYF.